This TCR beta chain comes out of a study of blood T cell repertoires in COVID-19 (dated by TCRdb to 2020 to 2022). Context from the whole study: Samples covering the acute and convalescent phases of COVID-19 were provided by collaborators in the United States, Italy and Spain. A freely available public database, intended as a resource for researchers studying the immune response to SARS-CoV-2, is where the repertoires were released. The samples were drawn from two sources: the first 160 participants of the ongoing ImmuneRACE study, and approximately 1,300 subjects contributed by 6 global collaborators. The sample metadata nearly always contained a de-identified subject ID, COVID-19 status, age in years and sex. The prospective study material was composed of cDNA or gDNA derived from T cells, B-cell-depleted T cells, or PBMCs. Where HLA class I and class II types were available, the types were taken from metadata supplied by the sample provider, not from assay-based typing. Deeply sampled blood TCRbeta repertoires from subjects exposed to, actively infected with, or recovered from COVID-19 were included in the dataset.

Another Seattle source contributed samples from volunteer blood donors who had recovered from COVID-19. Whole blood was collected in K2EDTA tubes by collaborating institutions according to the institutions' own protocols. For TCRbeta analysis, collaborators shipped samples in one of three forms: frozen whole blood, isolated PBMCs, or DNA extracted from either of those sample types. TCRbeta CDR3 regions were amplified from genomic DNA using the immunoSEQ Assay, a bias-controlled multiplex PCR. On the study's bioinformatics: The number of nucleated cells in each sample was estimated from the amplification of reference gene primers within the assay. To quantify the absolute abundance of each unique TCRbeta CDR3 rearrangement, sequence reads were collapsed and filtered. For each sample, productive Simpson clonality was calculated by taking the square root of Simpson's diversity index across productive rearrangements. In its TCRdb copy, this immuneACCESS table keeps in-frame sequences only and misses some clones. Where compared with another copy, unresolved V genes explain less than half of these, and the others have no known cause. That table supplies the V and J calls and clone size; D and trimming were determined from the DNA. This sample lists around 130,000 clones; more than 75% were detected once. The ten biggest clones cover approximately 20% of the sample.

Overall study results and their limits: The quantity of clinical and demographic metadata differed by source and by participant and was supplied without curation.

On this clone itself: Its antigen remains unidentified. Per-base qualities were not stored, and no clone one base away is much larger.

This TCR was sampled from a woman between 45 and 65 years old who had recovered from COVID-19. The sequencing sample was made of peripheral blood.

The sequenced DNA: TGCGCCAGCAGCTGGTCCCGGGGGAGCTTGTTGAGCACAGATACGCAGTATTTT. It is translated as CASSWSRGSLLSTDTQYF. The receptor chain draws on TRBV5-1 and TRBJ2-3; perhaps TRBD2 is the D gene, with 6 bases matching. Reading from cysteine to phenylalanine, the CDR3 counts 18 amino acids. Solely the CDR3 DNA is kept, with 54 bases framed from the first base. CDR1 and CDR2 are drawn from the germline V gene: SGHRS, YFSETQ. The V and J ends are trimmed by 3 bases and 0 bases, leaving 20 bases between them.